The TCR beta chain described here comes from a study of preoperative IRX-2 immunotherapy in early breast cancer. This CDR3 is 14 amino acids long. The germline gives CDR1 MNHEY, CDR2 SMNVEV (reference sequence). V was shortened by 1 base and J by 8 bases, with 14 bases between the two germline ends. Treatment noted: preoperative locoregional IRX-2 cytokine immunotherapy. Patients received preoperative, locoregional IRX-2 cytokine immunotherapy in a phase Ib study. Libraries were prepared by immunoSEQ multiplex PCR; TCRdb keeps only in-frame clonotypes and omits some of them. The repertoire holds over 55,000 clones, with roughly 95% as singletons.

The sample was gathered from a patient treated with IRX-2 immunotherapy. The chain has TRBV27 and TRBJ1-1; no clear D gene. The receptor's source is a human donor with breast cancer. The CDR3 coding sequence is TGTGCCAGCAGTTTATTACAGACCCCCACGGAAGCTTTCTTT. It encodes CASSLLQTPTEAFF.